This entry lists 21 T cell receptor beta chains sequenced from one sample in a study of blood T cell repertoires in COVID-19. Clones were read by immunoSEQ multiplex PCR, and TCRdb kept only the in-frame ones, dropping some. The table records 100,000 to 150,000 clones, over 75% of them present only once. The sequencing sample was made of peripheral blood. These receptors originate from a man between 45 and 60 years old with acute or convalescent COVID-19.

V usage is TRBV5-1 and J usage is TRBJ2-1, with D maybe TRBD2 (7 bases). Germline V gives CDR1 SGHRS, CDR2 YFSETQ. The V end was cut by 5 bases, the J end by 9 bases, with 21 bases between. The CDR3 consists of 15 residues. The CDR3 nucleotides are TGCGCCAGCAGTTTGACACCCGGGGGCGGGGGTGAGCAGTTCTTC. It specifies CASSLTPGGGGEQFF.

The CDR3 nucleotides are TGTGCCAGTAGTATAAGTAGGGCGGGGGAGCAGTTCTTC. This encodes CASSISRAGEQFF. The gene calls are TRBV19 and TRBJ2-1; tentatively, D is TRBD2 (6 bases). V dropped 2 bases and J dropped 10 bases, with 12 bases sitting between them. Germline CDR1 is LNHDA and CDR2 is SQIVND (reference sequence). The length of the CDR3 is 13 residues. Together with reference TRBV19 and TRBJ2-1, the CDR3 gives the full variable domain: DGGITQSPKYLFRKEGQNVTLSCEQNLNHDAMYWYRQDPGQGLRLIYYSQIVNDFQKGDIAEGYSVSREKKESFPLTVTSAQKNPTAFYLCASSISRAGEQFFGPGTRLTVL.

The chain has TRBV12-3 or TRBV12-4 and TRBJ2-5; D is possibly TRBD1 (5 bases). Between the trimmed V and J ends, which lost 9 bases and 4 bases, there was a span of 12 bases. This CDR3 has 12 amino acids. This CDR3 is CASCGRGETQYF. As DNA, the CDR3 is TGTGCCAGTTGCGGTAGGGGAGAGACCCAGTACTTC.

The V gene is TRBV19, the J gene TRBJ2-7, with 8 bases lining up with TRBD1. CDR3 length: 13 amino acids. Germline V gene sequence: CDR1 LNHDA, CDR2 SQIVND (reference sequence). The trim removed 6 bases at V and 3 bases at J, leaving 4 bases unmatched. CDR3 residues: CASRQGGGYEQYF. The CDR3 region has the DNA TGTGCCAGTAGACAGGGGGGTGGCTACGAGCAGTACTTC.

This clone has just a few counts. The rearrangement uses TRBV6-5 and TRBJ1-5; perhaps TRBD1 as D (5 bases). From germline, CDR1 is MNHEY and CDR2 SVGAGI. V was pared by 5 bases and J by 2 bases, with 10 bases between. The CDR3 sequence is 14 residues long. CDR3 sequence (DNA): TGTGCCAGCAGTCTGATACAGGGCAATCAGCCCCAGCATTTT. Protein sequence: CASSLIQGNQPQHF.

This clone was seen a handful of times. The V call is TRBV6-2 or TRBV6-3, the J call TRBJ1-1, with a possible D match to TRBD1 (6 bases). The germline CDR1 and CDR2 sequences are MNHEY and SVGEGT. The length of the CDR3 is 14 residues. The V and J ends lost 4 bases and 4 bases respectively, with 13 bases between them. This CDR3 reads CASSFTGYATEAFF. The CDR3 DNA is TGTGCCAGCAGTTTTACAGGGTACGCCACTGAAGCTTTCTTT.

This rearrangement joins TRBV6-5 to TRBJ1-5; D unclear. There are 16 residues in the CDR3. In germline, CDR1 is MNHEY, CDR2 SVGAGI. V lost 0 bases and J 9 bases, leaving 18 bases between the germline ends. The CDR3 reads CASSYSSSAPSGPQHF. The CDR3 region has the DNA TGTGCCAGCAGTTACTCGAGCAGTGCCCCTTCGGGGCCCCAGCATTTT.

The chain has TRBV7-2 and TRBJ2-7; the match to TRBD2 covers 8 bases. The germline gives CDR1 SGHTA, CDR2 FQGNSA. Trimming removed 6 bases from V and 7 bases from J; junction bases left unmatched: 11. The CDR3 totals 14 residues. The CDR3 DNA reads as TGTGCCAGCAGTTCCGGACTAGCTCCTAGGGAGCAGTACTTC. Amino acid sequence: CASSSGLAPREQYF.

The gene calls are TRBV4-1 and TRBJ2-7; D might be TRBD2 (5 bases). V shed 0 bases and J shed 0 bases, with 9 bases lying between them. The length of the CDR3 is 15 residues. Germline V CDR1 and CDR2: MGHRA, YSYEKL. The CDR3 sequence is CASSQDWTASYEQYF. The CDR3 bases are TGCGCCAGCAGCCAAGATTGGACTGCCTCCTACGAGCAGTACTTC.

J is TRBJ2-1 and V is TRBV6-5; the D gene is possibly TRBD1 (6 bases). V was clipped by 0 bases and J by 9 bases, with 9 bases between them. The germline V gene has CDR1 MNHEY and CDR2 SVGAGI. The CDR3 sequence is 13 residues long. CDR3 coding DNA: TGTGCCAGCAGTTACTCGCAGGGGTTTGAGCAGTTCTTC. It translates to CASSYSQGFEQFF.

The rearrangement uses TRBV7-9 and TRBJ2-3; a possible D gene is TRBD2 (5 bases). Germline V lookup: CDR1 SEHNR, CDR2 FQNEAQ (reference sequence). The CDR3 is made up of 15 amino acids. V was shortened by 1 base and J by 6 bases, with 14 bases between the two germline ends. The CDR3 protein is CASSLEASIYDTQYF. CDR3 DNA sequence: TGTGCCAGCAGCTTAGAGGCTAGCATTTACGATACGCAGTATTTT.

The rearrangement links TRBV9 to TRBJ2-3, with 10 nucleotides matching TRBD2. The CDR3 totals 17 residues. The V segment lost 2 bases and the J segment 3 bases; nucleotides outside the gene matches: 9. In germline, CDR1 is SGDLS, CDR2 YYNGEE. Here the CDR3 DNA reads TGTGCCAGCAGCGTTGCCGGGACTAGCGTATTTACAGATACGCAGTATTTT. It translates to CASSVAGTSVFTDTQYF.

The chain carries TRBV29-1 and TRBJ1-1; no definite D call. The germline CDR1 and CDR2 sequences are SQVTM and ANQGSEA. This CDR3 is 14 amino acids long. Trimming pared 3 bases from V and 5 bases from J, leaving 16 bases between. DNA for the CDR3: TGCAGCGTTGAGACCCAGGAAATTCAGACTGAAGCTTTCTTT. This sequence encodes CSVETQEIQTEAFF.

This clone was recorded once. This chain joins TRBV4-1 and TRBJ1-1; no firm D call. The CDR3 is 16 amino acids. Per germline, CDR1 MGHRA and CDR2 YSYEKL. Deletions cut 6 bases from V and 1 base from J, with 18 bases between. DNA for the CDR3: TGCGCCAGCAGTCTTCGACGGGAAGCGCCGAACACTGAAGCTTTCTTT. The encoded protein is CASSLRREAPNTEAFF.

The chain joins TRBV7-2 to TRBJ2-3, with TRBD1 matching 7 bases. V was pared by 2 bases and J by 4 bases, with 6 bases of the junction left unmatched. Germline V gene data show CDR1 as SGHTA and CDR2 as FQGNSA. The CDR3 spans 15 residues. The CDR3 protein is CASSLNRGASDTQYF. DNA for the CDR3: TGTGCCAGCAGCTTAAACAGGGGAGCTTCAGATACGCAGTATTTT.

The V and J genes are TRBV19 and TRBJ2-3, with D maybe TRBD1 (5 bases). V lost 0 bases and J 0 bases, leaving 7 bases between the germline ends. The CDR3 runs to 15 residues. CDR1 is LNHDA and CDR2 is SQIVND in the germline V gene (reference sequence). The CDR3 loop is CASSIEGPSTDTQYF. The CDR3 bases are TGTGCCAGTAGTATAGAGGGGCCCAGCACAGATACGCAGTATTTT.

In this sample, this clone turned up a few times. The rearrangement joins TRBV19 to TRBJ1-5; 8 nucleotides agree with TRBD1. CDR3 size: 14 residues. Germline CDR1 is LNHDA and CDR2 is SQIVND (reference sequence). J was trimmed by 6 bases and V by 6 bases; bases with no gene match: 7. In DNA, the CDR3 is TGTGCCAGTAGAAGGACAGGGTCAAGTCAGCCCCAGCATTTT. Translating gives CASRRTGSSQPQHF.

The chain joins TRBV6-1 to TRBJ1-2; D is undetermined. Trimming took off 6 bases at V and 7 bases at J, with 15 bases between the two ends. Germline lookup yields CDR1 MNHNS and CDR2 SASEGT. The CDR3 has 13 residues. CDR3 DNA: TGTGCCAGCAGCGAAAACGGGAACGGTGGCTACACCTTC. Residues: CASSENGNGGYTF.

The gene calls are TRBV6-5 and TRBJ2-1, with 7 bases matching TRBD2. CDR1 is MNHEY, CDR2 SVGAGI, per germline. The CDR3 has 15 residues. J was trimmed by 6 bases and V by 1 base; bases with no gene match: 6. CDR3: CASSYFAGELNEQFF. The CDR3 coding sequence is TGTGCCAGCAGTTACTTTGCGGGAGAACTCAATGAGCAGTTCTTC.

This clone has a single count. This chain uses TRBV24-1 with TRBJ2-3; 8 nucleotides match TRBD2. Germline lookup yields CDR1 KGHDR and CDR2 SFDVKD. Germline trimming cut 9 bases from V and 3 bases from J; bases unmatched to any gene: 7. The CDR3 spans 14 residues. This chain's CDR3 is CATQGGLATDTQYF. In DNA form, the CDR3 reads TGTGCCACCCAGGGCGGACTAGCAACAGATACGCAGTATTTT.

The chain is built from TRBV3-1 (or the pseudogene TRBV3-2) and TRBJ2-5; perhaps TRBD2 as D (6 bases). The CDR3 consists of 15 residues. V shed 7 bases and J shed 4 bases, with 19 bases lying between them. Per germline, CDR1 LGHDT and CDR2 YNNKEL (reference sequence). The CDR3 reads CASTSRSGRSETQYF. The DNA of the CDR3 is TGTGCCAGCACCAGTAGGTCCGGGAGATCAGAGACCCAGTACTTC.